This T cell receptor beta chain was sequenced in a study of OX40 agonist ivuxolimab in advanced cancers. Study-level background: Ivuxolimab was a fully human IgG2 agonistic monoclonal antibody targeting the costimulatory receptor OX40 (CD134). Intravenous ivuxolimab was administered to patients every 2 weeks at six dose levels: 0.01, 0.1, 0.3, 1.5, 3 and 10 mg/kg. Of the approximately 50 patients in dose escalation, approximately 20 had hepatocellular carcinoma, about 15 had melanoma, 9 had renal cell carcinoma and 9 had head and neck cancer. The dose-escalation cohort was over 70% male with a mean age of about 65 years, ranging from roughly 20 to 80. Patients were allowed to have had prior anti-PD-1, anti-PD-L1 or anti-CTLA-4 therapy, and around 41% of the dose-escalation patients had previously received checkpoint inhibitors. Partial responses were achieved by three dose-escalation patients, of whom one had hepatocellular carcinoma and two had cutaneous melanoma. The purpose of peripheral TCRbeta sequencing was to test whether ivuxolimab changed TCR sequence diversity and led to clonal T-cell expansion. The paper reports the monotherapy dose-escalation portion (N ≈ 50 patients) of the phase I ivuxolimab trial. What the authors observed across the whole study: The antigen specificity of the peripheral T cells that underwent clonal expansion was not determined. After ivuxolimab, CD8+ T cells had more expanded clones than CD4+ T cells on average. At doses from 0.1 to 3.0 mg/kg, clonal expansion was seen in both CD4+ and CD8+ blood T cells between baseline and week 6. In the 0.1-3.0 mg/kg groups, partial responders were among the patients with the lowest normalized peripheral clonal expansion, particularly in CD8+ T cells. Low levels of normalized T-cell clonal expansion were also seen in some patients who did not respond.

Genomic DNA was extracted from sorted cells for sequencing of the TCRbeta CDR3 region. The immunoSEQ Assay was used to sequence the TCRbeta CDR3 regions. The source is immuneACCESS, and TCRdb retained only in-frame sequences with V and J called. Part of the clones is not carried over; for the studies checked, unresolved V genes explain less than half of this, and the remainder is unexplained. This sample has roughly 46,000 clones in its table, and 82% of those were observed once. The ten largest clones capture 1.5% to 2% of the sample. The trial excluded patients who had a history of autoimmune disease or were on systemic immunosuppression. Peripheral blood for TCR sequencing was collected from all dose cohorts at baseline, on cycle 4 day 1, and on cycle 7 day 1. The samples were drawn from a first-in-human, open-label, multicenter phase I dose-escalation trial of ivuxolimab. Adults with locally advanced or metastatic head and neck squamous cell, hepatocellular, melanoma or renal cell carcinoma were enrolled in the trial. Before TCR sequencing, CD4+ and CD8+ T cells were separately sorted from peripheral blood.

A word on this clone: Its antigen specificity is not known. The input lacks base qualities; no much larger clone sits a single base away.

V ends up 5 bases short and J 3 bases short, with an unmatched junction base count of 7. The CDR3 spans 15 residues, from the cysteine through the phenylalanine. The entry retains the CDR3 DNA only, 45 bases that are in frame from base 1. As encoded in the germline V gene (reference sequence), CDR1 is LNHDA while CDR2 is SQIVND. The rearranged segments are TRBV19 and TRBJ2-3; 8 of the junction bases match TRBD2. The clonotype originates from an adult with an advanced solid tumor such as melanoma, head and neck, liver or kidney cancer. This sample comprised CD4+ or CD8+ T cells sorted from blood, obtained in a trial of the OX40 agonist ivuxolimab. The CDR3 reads CASSRRGGRTDTQYF. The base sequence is TGTGCCAGTAGTCGCCGGGGGGGCAGGACAGATACGCAGTATTTT.